Only one count was recorded for the clone carrying this T cell receptor (beta chain). Its antigen is as yet unknown. The data stem from a study of OX40 agonist ivuxolimab in advanced cancers. Study background: Administration of intravenous ivuxolimab to patients occurred every 2 weeks at 0.01 to 10 mg/kg. Study findings and constraints: The study observed clonal expansion of CD4+ and CD8+ blood T cells by week 6 at 0.1 to 3.0 mg/kg.

Generated by immunoSEQ multiplex PCR, the TCRdb table keeps only in-frame clones and is missing some. The sample has about 68,000 clones; roughly nine tenths are singletons. Autoimmune disease history or systemic immunosuppression meant exclusion. CDR1 and CDR2 from the germline V gene are MRHNA and SNTAGT. The ends lost 1 base at V and 9 bases at J; junction bases unmatched: 1. The CDR3 has 13 amino acids. This receptor was taken from an adult with an advanced solid tumor such as melanoma, head and neck, liver or kidney cancer. The chain has TRBV6-4 and TRBJ2-1; 9 bases agree with TRBD1. Source: CD4+ or CD8+ T cells sorted from blood, taken in a trial of the OX40 agonist ivuxolimab. The CDR3 nucleotides are TGTGCCAGCAGTGACTGGACAGGGGCTGAGCAGTTCTTC. Translated, it gives CASSDWTGAEQFF.